The 12 T cell receptor beta chains below all came from one sample that was sequenced in a study of long-term antiretroviral therapy in people with HIV. A v3.0 immunoSEQ assay was performed at survey level. Method: immunoSEQ multiplex PCR; TCRdb's copy keeps in-frame clones and lacks some. The sample has 20,000 to 25,000 clones, about 88% seen once; the top ten hold less than 8%. The source was unsorted PBMCs, collected 0.6 years after starting antiretroviral therapy. The source of these receptors is a man in his sixties with HIV.

The gene calls are TRBV6-1 and TRBJ1-2; 7 bases line up with TRBD1. This CDR3 has 15 residues. V lost 4 bases to trimming and J lost 8 bases; unmatched junction nucleotides: 13. Germline CDR1 reads MNHNS; CDR2 reads SASEGT. CDR3 nucleotides: TGTGCCAGCAGTGCTCAGCCGGGACAGTCGACGGGCTACACCTTC. Amino acids: CASSAQPGQSTGYTF.

The gene calls are TRBV4-3 and TRBJ2-7, with D possibly TRBD1 on 5 matching bases. CDR3 length equals 14 residues. Germline V CDR1 and CDR2: LGHNA, YSLEER. The V and J ends lost 2 bases and 5 bases respectively, with 13 bases between them. CDR3 sequence (DNA): TGCGCCAGCAGCCAACGGACAAGTGGCAACGAGCAGTACTTC. This gives the protein CASSQRTSGNEQYF.

The chain combines TRBV7-9 with TRBJ1-2, with D perhaps TRBD1 (5 bases). This CDR3 region has 16 residues. The V gene lost 5 bases and the J gene lost 4 bases, with 20 bases spanning the gap. The germline V gene has CDR1 SEHNR and CDR2 FQNEAQ (reference sequence). The CDR3 DNA follows: TGTGCCAGCAGCCCGGTCGGGCCCGCTGGGGGCTATGGCTACACCTTC. This encodes CASSPVGPAGGYGYTF.

This chain joins TRBV27 and TRBJ1-4; TRBD1 might be the D (6 bases). V lost 10 bases to trimming and J lost 0 bases, with 15 bases between them. The germline CDR1 and CDR2 sequences are MNHEY and SMNVEV (reference sequence). This CDR3 is 15 amino acids long. CDR3 sequence reads: CANREVFATNEKLFF. The CDR3 DNA follows: TGTGCCAACAGGGAGGTATTTGCAACTAATGAAAAACTGTTTTTT.

The rearrangement joins TRBV5-6 to TRBJ1-5; a weak D match, TRBD1 (5 bases). CDR3 length: 14 amino acids. The germline gives CDR1 SGHDT, CDR2 YYEEEE. The germline V and J ends were trimmed by 0 bases and 2 bases, with 6 bases remaining between them. The CDR3 region has the DNA TGTGCCAGCAGCTTGGGAGGGGGCAATCAGCCCCAGCATTTT. Its translation: CASSLGGGNQPQHF. Full variable domain (remainder filled in from reference TRBV5-6 and TRBJ1-5): DAGVTQSPTHLIKTRGQQVTLRCSPKSGHDTVSWYQQALGQGPQFIFQYYEEEERQRGNFPDRFSGHQFPNYSSELNVNALLLGDSALYLCASSLGGGNQPQHFGDGTRLSIL.

The V and J genes are TRBV5-1 and TRBJ1-5; TRBD1 might be the D (5 bases). The CDR3 totals 16 residues. CDR1 is SGHRS, CDR2 YFSETQ, per germline. Trimming left V 0 bases short and J 3 bases short, with 13 bases between. DNA of the CDR3: TGCGCCAGCAGCTTGGGGTCTAGGGGCCTCAATCAGCCCCAGCATTTT. Its protein is CASSLGSRGLNQPQHF.

The chain carries TRBV5-1 and TRBJ2-1, with 7 nucleotides matching TRBD2. Germline CDR1 is SGHRS and CDR2 is YFSETQ. The CDR3 loop spans 14 amino acids. The ends lost 5 bases at V and 10 bases at J; junction bases unmatched: 12. CDR3 sequence: CASRGSSGIGEQFF. DNA for the CDR3: TGCGCCAGCAGGGGCTCCAGCGGGATAGGGGAGCAGTTCTTC.

By its share, this clone is medium-sized. The CDR3 reads CASSKTSGGAGQFF. CDR3 nucleotide sequence: TGCGCCAGCAGTAAGACTAGCGGGGGGGCCGGGCAGTTCTTC. This rearrangement joins TRBV10-2 to TRBJ2-1; 14 positions agree with TRBD2. Losses at the gene ends were 5 bases for V and 12 bases for J; bases not matched to a gene: 6. Germline values: CDR1 WSHSY, CDR2 SAAADI. The CDR3 spans 14 residues.

A remark on this clone: Given a much more abundant clone one base away, this may be a read error. Other DNA sequences from this sample encode an identical CDR3 as well. The chain joins TRBV2 to TRBJ2-5, with D possibly TRBD1 on 6 matching bases. Germline V gene lookup returns CDR1 SNHLY and CDR2 FYNNEI. The CDR3 contains 12 residues. The CDR3, as DNA: TGTGCCACCCAGGGGTTAGAAGAAACCCAGTACTTC. Protein: CATQGLEETQYF.

The rearrangement uses TRBV19 and TRBJ1-5; 9 bases align to TRBD1. CDR1 and CDR2 from the germline V gene are LNHDA and SQIVND (reference sequence). Trimming cost V 7 bases and J 7 bases; bases outside gene matches: 14. The CDR3 totals 16 residues. The CDR3, as DNA: TGTGCCAGTACTCCAACTTTAGGACAGGGGAGGCAGCCCCAGCATTTT. Protein: CASTPTLGQGRQPQHF.

V gene TRBV11-3 combines with J gene TRBJ2-1; D is unclear. Germline values: CDR1 SGHNT, CDR2 YENEEA. This CDR3 comprises 15 residues. The V gene lost 0 bases and the J gene lost 0 bases, with 6 bases spanning the gap. CDR3 coding DNA: TGTGCCAGCAGCTTAGAAGCAGGCTCCTACAATGAGCAGTTCTTC. This translates into CASSLEAGSYNEQFF.

This chain connects TRBV6-5 to TRBJ1-1; D is uncertain. V was shortened by 6 bases and J by 5 bases, with 10 bases between the two germline ends. Germline assignment: CDR1 MNHEY and CDR2 SVGAGI. The CDR3 contains 12 residues. CDR3 in amino acids: CASSRQGTEAFF. CDR3 coding DNA: TGTGCCAGCAGCCGACAAGGGACTGAAGCTTTCTTT.